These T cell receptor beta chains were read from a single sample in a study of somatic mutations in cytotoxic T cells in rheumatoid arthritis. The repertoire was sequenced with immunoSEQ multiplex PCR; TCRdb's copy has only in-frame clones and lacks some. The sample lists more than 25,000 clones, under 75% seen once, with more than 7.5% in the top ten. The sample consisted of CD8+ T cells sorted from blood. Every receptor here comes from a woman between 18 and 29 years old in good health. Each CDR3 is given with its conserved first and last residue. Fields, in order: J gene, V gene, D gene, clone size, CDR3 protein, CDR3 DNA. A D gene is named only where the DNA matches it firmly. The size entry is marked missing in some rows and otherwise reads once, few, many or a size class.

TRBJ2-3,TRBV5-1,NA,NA,CASSLWAATDTQYF,TGCGCCAGCAGCTTATGGGCCGCCACAGATACGCAGTATTTT
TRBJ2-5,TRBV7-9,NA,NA,CASSLSVGKETQYF,TGTGCCAGCAGCTTAAGTGTCGGTAAAGAGACCCAGTACTTC
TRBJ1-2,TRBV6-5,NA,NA,CASSYSAGRDGYTF,TGTGCCAGCAGTTACTCGGCTGGGCGGGATGGCTACACCTTC
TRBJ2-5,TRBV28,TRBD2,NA,CASSHRGGVETQYF,TGTGCCAGCAGTCATCGGGGGGGGGTAGAGACCCAGTACTTC
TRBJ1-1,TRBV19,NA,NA,CASTSVLSDTEAFF,TGTGCCAGTACCTCCGTTTTGAGCGACACTGAAGCTTTCTTT
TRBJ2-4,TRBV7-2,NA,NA,CASEDLAKNIQYF,TGTGCCAGCGAGGACCTAGCCAAAAACATTCAGTACTTC
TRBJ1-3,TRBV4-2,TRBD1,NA,CASSQDDRGPGNTIYF,TGTGCCAGCAGCCAAGATGACAGGGGACCGGGAAACACCATATATTTT
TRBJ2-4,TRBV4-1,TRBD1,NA,CASSPRTGEPKNIQYF,TGCGCCAGCAGCCCAAGGACAGGGGAGCCCAAAAACATTCAGTACTTC
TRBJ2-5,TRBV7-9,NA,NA,CASSLRRQETQYF,TGTGCCAGCAGCTTACGACGGCAAGAGACCCAGTACTTC
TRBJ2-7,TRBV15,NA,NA,CATSDRGTTYEQYF,TGTGCCACCAGCGATCGGGGAACGACCTACGAGCAGTACTTC
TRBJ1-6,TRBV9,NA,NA,CASSGGGAHSPLHF,TGTGCCAGCAGCGGTGGGGGGGCTCATTCACCCCTCCACTTT
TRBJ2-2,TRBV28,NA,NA,CASSSPSGVRAGELFF,TGTGCCAGCAGTTCACCCTCCGGGGTAAGGGCCGGGGAGCTGTTTTTT
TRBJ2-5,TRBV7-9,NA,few,CASSPEGEETQYF,TGTGCCAGCAGCCCAGAGGGGGAAGAGACCCAGTACTTC
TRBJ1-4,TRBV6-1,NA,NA,CASSHGRTNEKLFF,TGTGCCAGCAGTCATGGACGGACTAATGAAAAACTGTTTTTT
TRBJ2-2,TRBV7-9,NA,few,CASSLSLRDTGELFF,TGTGCCAGCAGCTTATCTCTGAGGGACACCGGGGAGCTGTTTTTT
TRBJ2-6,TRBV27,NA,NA,CASSFSSGANVLTF,TGTGCCAGCAGTTTCTCCTCTGGGGCCAACGTCCTGACTTTC
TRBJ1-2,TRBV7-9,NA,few,CASSLAQGKANYGYTF,TGTGCCAGCAGCTTAGCGCAGGGGAAAGCTAACTATGGCTACACCTTC
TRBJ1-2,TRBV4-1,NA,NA,CASNVDRQANYGYTF,TGCGCCAGCAATGTCGACAGACAAGCTAACTATGGCTACACCTTC
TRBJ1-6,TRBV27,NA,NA,CASSFLGGNSPLHF,TGTGCCAGCAGTTTCTTGGGGGGAAATTCACCCCTCCACTTT
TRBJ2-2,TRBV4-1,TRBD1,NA,CASSVRTGVTGELFF,TGCGCCAGCAGCGTGCGGACAGGGGTCACCGGGGAGCTGTTTTTT
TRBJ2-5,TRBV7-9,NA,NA,CASSLSGGRETQYF,TGTGCCAGCAGCTTGTCCGGGGGACGAGAGACCCAGTACTTC
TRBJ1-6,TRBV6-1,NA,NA,CASSEGAGDDNSPLHF,TGTGCCAGCAGTGAAGGGGCGGGGGACGATAATTCACCCCTCCACTTT
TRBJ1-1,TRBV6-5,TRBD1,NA,CASSSNRGPGTEAFF,TGTGCCAGCAGTTCGAACAGGGGGCCGGGCACTGAAGCTTTCTTT
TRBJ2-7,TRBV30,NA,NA,CAWSPGAHSYEQYF,TGTGCCTGGAGCCCCGGGGCCCACTCCTACGAGCAGTACTTC
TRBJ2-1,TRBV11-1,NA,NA,CASSSQGSEQFF,TGTGCCAGCAGCTCACAGGGTTCTGAGCAGTTCTTC
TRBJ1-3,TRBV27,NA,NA,CASSPAVTPGNTIYF,TGTGCCAGCAGTCCAGCAGTGACGCCCGGAAACACCATATATTTT
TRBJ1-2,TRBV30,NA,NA,CAWSVSNYGYTF,TGTGCCTGGAGTGTTTCTAACTATGGCTACACCTTC
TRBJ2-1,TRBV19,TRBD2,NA,CASSPSGVYNEQFF,TGTGCCAGTAGTCCTAGCGGGGTATACAATGAGCAGTTCTTC
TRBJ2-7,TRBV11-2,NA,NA,CASSLAGGTSYEQYF,TGTGCCAGCAGCTTAGCGGGCGGGACCTCCTACGAGCAGTACTTC
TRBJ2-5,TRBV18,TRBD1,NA,CASHGQGVGTQYF,TGTGCCAGCCACGGACAGGGAGTAGGGACCCAGTACTTC
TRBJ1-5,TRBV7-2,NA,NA,CASSSTGDQPQHF,TGTGCCAGCAGCTCCACGGGCGATCAGCCCCAGCATTTT
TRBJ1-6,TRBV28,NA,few,CASSLGLGSSPLHF,TGTGCCAGCAGTTTGGGGCTCGGCAGTTCACCCCTCCACTTT
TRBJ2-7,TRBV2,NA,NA,CASSDGQGYEQYF,TGTGCCAGCAGTGACGGGCAGGGCTACGAGCAGTACTTC
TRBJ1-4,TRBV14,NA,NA,CASSQETTAVFNEKLFF,TGTGCCAGCAGCCAAGAAACAACGGCCGTCTTTAATGAAAAACTGTTTTTT
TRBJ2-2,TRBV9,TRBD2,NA,CASRAGGDTGELFF,TGTGCCAGCAGAGCCGGGGGGGACACCGGGGAGCTGTTTTTT
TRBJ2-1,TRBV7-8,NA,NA,CASSLLDREYNEQFF,TGTGCCAGCAGCTTACTGGACAGAGAATACAATGAGCAGTTCTTC
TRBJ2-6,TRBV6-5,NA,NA,CASSFGGVSGANVLTF,TGTGCCAGCAGTTTTGGAGGCGTCTCTGGGGCCAACGTCCTGACTTTC
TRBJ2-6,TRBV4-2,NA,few,CASSQGEGSGANVLTF,TGTGCCAGCAGCCAAGGAGAGGGCTCTGGGGCCAACGTCCTGACTTTC
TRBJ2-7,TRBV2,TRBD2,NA,CASSVAGSTYEQYF,TGTGCCAGCAGTGTAGCGGGATCAACCTACGAGCAGTACTTC
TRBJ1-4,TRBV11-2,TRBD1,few,CASSPRTGGDEKLFF,TGTGCCAGCAGCCCCCGGACAGGGGGGGATGAAAAACTGTTTTTT
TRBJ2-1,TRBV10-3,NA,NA,CAISPGPRTFNEQFF,TGTGCCATCAGTCCCGGACCGAGAACTTTCAATGAGCAGTTCTTC
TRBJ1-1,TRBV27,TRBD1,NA,CASSYLGQGVTEAFF,TGTGCCAGCAGTTACCTTGGACAGGGAGTGACTGAAGCTTTCTTT
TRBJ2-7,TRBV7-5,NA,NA,CVRSLGDRAYEQYF,TGTGTCAGAAGCTTAGGGGACAGGGCCTACGAGCAGTACTTC
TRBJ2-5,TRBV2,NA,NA,CANTVGQSIETQYF,TGTGCCAACACGGTGGGCCAATCCATAGAGACCCAGTACTTC
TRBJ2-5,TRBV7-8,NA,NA,CASSLGSRGEWYQETQYF,TGTGCCAGCAGCTTAGGGTCCCGGGGAGAGTGGTACCAAGAGACCCAGTACTTC
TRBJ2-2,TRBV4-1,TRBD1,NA,CASSQDRGTGGLGELFF,TGCGCCAGCAGCCAAGATCGAGGGACAGGGGGTCTCGGGGAGCTGTTTTTT
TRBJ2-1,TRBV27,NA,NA,CASTFGAGSYNEQFF,TGTGCCAGCACCTTCGGTGCGGGCTCCTACAATGAGCAGTTCTTC
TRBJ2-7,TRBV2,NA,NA,CASIAGGSYEQYF,TGTGCCAGCATAGCTGGAGGTTCCTACGAGCAGTACTTC
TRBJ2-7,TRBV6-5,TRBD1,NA,CATQGSGQIPYEQYF,TGTGCCACTCAGGGTTCGGGACAGATCCCCTACGAGCAGTACTTC
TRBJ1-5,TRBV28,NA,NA,CAHQRRFSNQPQHF,TGTGCCCATCAGCGCAGGTTTAGCAATCAGCCCCAGCATTTT
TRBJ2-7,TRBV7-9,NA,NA,CASSVHREEQYF,TGTGCCAGCAGCGTCCACAGGGAAGAGCAGTACTTC
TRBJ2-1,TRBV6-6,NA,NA,CASSYGPGEQFF,TGTGCCAGCAGTTATGGGCCGGGTGAGCAGTTCTTC
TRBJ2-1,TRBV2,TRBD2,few,CASSSSGRIDNEQFF,TGTGCCAGCAGTAGTAGCGGGAGGATCGACAATGAGCAGTTCTTC
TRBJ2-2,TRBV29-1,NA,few,CSVDGGSNTGELFF,TGCAGCGTTGACGGGGGCTCGAACACCGGGGAGCTGTTTTTT
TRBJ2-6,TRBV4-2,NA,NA,CASSQEPGANVLTF,TGTGCCAGCAGCCAAGAACCTGGGGCCAACGTCCTGACTTTC
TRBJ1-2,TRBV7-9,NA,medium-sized,CASSPIFPHGYTF,TGTGCCAGCAGCCCTATCTTCCCCCATGGCTACACCTTC
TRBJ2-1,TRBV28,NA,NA,CASSLWAGAGSYNEQFF,TGTGCCAGCAGTTTATGGGCGGGGGCCGGTTCCTACAATGAGCAGTTCTTC